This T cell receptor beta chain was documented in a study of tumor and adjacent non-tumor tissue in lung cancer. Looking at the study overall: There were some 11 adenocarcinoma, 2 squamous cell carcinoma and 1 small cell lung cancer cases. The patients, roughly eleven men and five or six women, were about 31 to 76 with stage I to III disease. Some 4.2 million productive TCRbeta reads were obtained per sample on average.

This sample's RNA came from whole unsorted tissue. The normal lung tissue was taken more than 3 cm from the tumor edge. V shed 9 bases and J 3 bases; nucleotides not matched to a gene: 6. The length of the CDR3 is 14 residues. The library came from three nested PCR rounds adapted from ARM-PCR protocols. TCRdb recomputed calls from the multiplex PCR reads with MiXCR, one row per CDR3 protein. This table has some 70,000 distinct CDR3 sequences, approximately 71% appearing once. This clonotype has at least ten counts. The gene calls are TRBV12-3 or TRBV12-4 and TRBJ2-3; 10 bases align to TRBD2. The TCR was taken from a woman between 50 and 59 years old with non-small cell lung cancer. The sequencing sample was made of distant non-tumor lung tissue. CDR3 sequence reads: CASSPAGGTDTQYF. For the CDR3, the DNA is TGTGCCAGTTCCCCAGCGGGAGGGACAGATACGCAGTATTTT.